The rows below give T cell receptor beta chains drawn from one sample of a study of cytomegalovirus exposure and HLA in healthy donors. The table came from immunoSEQ multiplex PCR; TCRdb's copy has only in-frame clones and leaves some out. The sample has about 190,000 clones; around 80% are singletons. The specimen was PBMCs. All receptors derive from a man aged 35 to 55 in good health and CMV-seropositive. Both conserved end residues are part of each CDR3. A D gene is named only where the DNA matches it firmly. Not every row has a clone size; where given, it reads once, few, many or a size class.

TRBJ2-5 NA TRBD1 TRBV7-3 15 TGTGCCAGCAGCTACTCCGGGACAGGGAAAGAGACCCAGTACTTC CASSYSGTGKETQYF
TRBJ2-7 once NA TRBV5-1 14 TGCGCCAGCGCCCCTCTCTTCGGAGGCTACGAGCAGTACTTC CASAPLFGGYEQYF
TRBJ2-1 NA NA TRBV10-3 13 TGTGCCATCAGTGGGGGGCTGAACAATGAGCAGTTCTTC CAISGGLNNEQFF
TRBJ1-2 NA NA TRBV9 13 TGTGCCAGCAGCCCATACAGTAACTATGGCTACACCTTC CASSPYSNYGYTF
TRBJ2-6 NA NA TRBV5-4 18 TGTGCCAGCAGCTTGGATTCTGGATCAGGCTCTGGGGCCAACGTCCTGACTTTC CASSLDSGSGSGANVLTF
TRBJ2-3 NA TRBD1 TRBV6-6 14 TGTGCCAGCAGCTACGGGGACAGGGTAGATACGCAGTATTTT CASSYGDRVDTQYF
TRBJ1-3 NA NA TRBV19 12 TGTGCCAGTAGTATCCTGGGAAACACCATATATTTT CASSILGNTIYF
TRBJ2-1 few TRBD1 TRBV5-1 13 TGCGCCAGCAGCCTGACAGGGGGGGTTGAGCAGTTCTTC CASSLTGGVEQFF
TRBJ2-7 NA NA TRBV29-1 11 TGCAGCGTTGAAGGCGGGGCCGAGCAGTACTTC CSVEGGAEQYF
TRBJ1-1 few TRBD1 TRBV5-6 12 TGTGCCAGCAGCAGGACAGGTATTGAAGCTTTCTTT CASSRTGIEAFF
TRBJ1-2 NA TRBD1 TRBV28 16 TGTGCCAGCACTCCCACGGTCGGGGACAGAACCTATGGCTACACCTTC CASTPTVGDRTYGYTF
TRBJ2-5 once NA TRBV7-7 14 TGTGCTAGCAGCTTAGAGAGAGGTCGAGAGACCCAGTACTTC CASSLERGRETQYF
TRBJ1-2 NA NA TRBV4-3 14 TGCGCCAGCAGCCAAGGGACAAGGAACTATGGCTACACCTTC CASSQGTRNYGYTF
TRBJ2-7 NA TRBD1 TRBV4-2 14 TGTGCCAGCAGCCAAGGCGAGGGGGCCCGCGAGCAGTACTTC CASSQGEGAREQYF
TRBJ2-7 many TRBD2 TRBV6-4 15 TGTGCCAGCAGTGAACTAGCGGGGGGCTCCTACGAGCAGTACTTC CASSELAGGSYEQYF
TRBJ1-4 NA NA TRBV28 13 TGTGCCAGCAGTTTGGGCGCAACGGCAAAACTGTTTTTT CASSLGATAKLFF
TRBJ1-5 NA NA TRBV28 16 TGTGCCAGCAGTTTAGTAGTCGGGCAGGGGCACCAGCCCCAGCATTTT CASSLVVGQGHQPQHF
TRBJ2-5 NA NA TRBV13 16 TGTGCCAGCAGCCCCCCCGGGGAATGGTCCCAAGAGACCCAGTACTTC CASSPPGEWSQETQYF
TRBJ2-7 NA TRBD1 TRBV7-7 13 TGTGCTAGCAGCCGAGGGACAGCCTACGAGCAGTACTTC CASSRGTAYEQYF
TRBJ2-5 NA NA TRBV2 10 TGTGCCAGCAGTCGTGAGACCCAGTACTTC CASSRETQYF
TRBJ2-5 NA NA TRBV5-4 13 TGTGCCAGCAGCCCAGGACATGAAGAGACCCAGTACTTC CASSPGHEETQYF
TRBJ2-7 NA NA TRBV9 14 TGTGCCAGCAGCGCCCGGGAAATTTCCTACGAGCAGTACTTC CASSAREISYEQYF
TRBJ2-7 NA NA TRBV4-2 14 TGTGCCAGCAGCCAAGAGGCCCTGACCTACGAGCAGTACTTC CASSQEALTYEQYF
TRBJ1-5 NA NA TRBV19 15 TGTGCCAGTAGTATAGACAGGGATCAGGATCAGCCCCAGCATTTT CASSIDRDQDQPQHF
TRBJ2-5 NA TRBD2 TRBV7-6 16 TGTGCCAGCAGCTTGGGGACTAGCGGGGCGCGGGAGACCCAGTACTTC CASSLGTSGARETQYF
TRBJ1-1 NA NA TRBV5-8 16 TGTGCCAGCAGCTTGGGGGACACATTCATGAACACTGAAGCTTTCTTT CASSLGDTFMNTEAFF
TRBJ1-4 NA NA TRBV2 15 TGTGCCAGCAAGTTCGGAGTTGCAACTAATGAAAAACTGTTTTTT CASKFGVATNEKLFF
TRBJ1-5 NA NA TRBV28 15 TGTGCCAGCAGTACTGCCCCCCTTAGCAATCAGCCCCAGCATTTT CASSTAPLSNQPQHF
TRBJ2-1 once NA TRBV7-9 14 TGTGCCAGCAGCGCCACAGGGATCTACAATGAGCAGTTCTTC CASSATGIYNEQFF
TRBJ1-1 NA NA TRBV4-1 16 TGCGCCAGCAGCCAACCACCGGGGGGAATGGGGACTGAAGCTTTCTTT CASSQPPGGMGTEAFF
TRBJ2-7 NA NA TRBV5-6 14 TGTGCCAGCAGCTTGGCGGGCGGGGCCTACGAGCAGTACTTC CASSLAGGAYEQYF